The 27 T cell receptor beta chains listed next were all sequenced from one sample in a study of radiation and T cells in renal cell carcinoma. TCRdb keeps only in-frame clones here, not all; method: immunoSEQ multiplex PCR. The sample lists about 50,000 clones; approximately 80% were seen once. This sample's time point: baseline pretreatment blood. Treatment noted: 15 Gy SBRT to primary tumor, nephrectomy 4 weeks later. The sequencing here drew on blood, taken from a patient whose treatment included radiotherapy and nephrectomy. These receptors were taken from a woman aged 70-85 years with renal cell carcinoma.

The CDR3 sequence: CASSQENGDAYEQYF. CDR3 nucleotide sequence: TGTGCCAGCAGCCAAGAGAACGGGGACGCCTACGAGCAGTACTTC. The chain combines TRBV4-2 with TRBJ2-7; tentatively, D is TRBD1 or TRBD2 (5 bases each). Trimming removed 0 bases at V and 2 bases at J, with 11 bases between. Germline CDR1 is LGHNA and CDR2 is YNFKEQ. The CDR3 sequence is 15 residues long.

The V gene is TRBV30, the J gene TRBJ2-5; possible D gene TRBD2, 5 bases. Trimming left V 3 bases short and J 5 bases short, with 22 bases between. Germline V gene data show CDR1 as GTSNPN and CDR2 as SVGIG (reference sequence). The CDR3 extends over 16 amino acids. The DNA of the CDR3 is TGTGCCTGGAGGGACCCGTCACTAGGGAGAGGGGAGACCCAGTACTTC. It yields the protein CAWRDPSLGRGETQYF.

This clone showed up just a few times. The rearrangement joins TRBV7-9 to TRBJ1-1, with D uncertain. Germline V lookup: CDR1 SEHNR, CDR2 FQNEAQ (reference sequence). This CDR3 has 15 amino acids. V was pared by 8 bases and J by 2 bases, with 18 bases between. The CDR3 DNA reads TGTGCCAGCGGGGTGGGGAGTGTGGGTAACACTGAAGCTTTCTTT. This sequence encodes CASGVGSVGNTEAFF.

This chain connects TRBV5-1 to TRBJ2-1; 7 nucleotides line up with TRBD1. The CDR3 loop spans 16 amino acids. Germline V gene data show CDR1 as SGHRS and CDR2 as YFSETQ. Germline trimming cut 4 bases from V and 0 bases from J; bases unmatched to any gene: 7. The CDR3 bases are TGCGCCAGCAGCGCTGGGACAGCCAGCTCCTACAATGAGCAGTTCTTC. It codes for CASSAGTASSYNEQFF.

This clone was counted a single time. The rearrangement joins TRBV7-9 to TRBJ1-5; D remains unclear. V gave up 5 bases and J gave up 4 bases, with 12 bases separating them. From germline, CDR1 is SEHNR and CDR2 FQNEAQ (reference sequence). The CDR3 is 14 amino acids. The CDR3 coding sequence is TGTGCCAGCAGCCTAGGGTCGGGGAATCAGCCCCAGCATTTT. Translation: CASSLGSGNQPQHF.

This clone was seen only once. The chain has TRBV7-9 and TRBJ2-5, with TRBD2 as a possible D gene (6 bases). The CDR3 sequence is 14 residues long. The germline V gene encodes CDR1 SEHNR and CDR2 FQNEAQ (reference sequence). The V gene lost 5 bases and the J gene lost 2 bases, with 12 bases spanning the gap. The CDR3 loop is CASSRDLQQETQYF. The DNA for the CDR3 is TGTGCCAGCAGCCGGGACTTGCAACAAGAGACCCAGTACTTC.

The rearrangement joins TRBV21-1 to TRBJ2-7; TRBD1 was called by the table and not checked on the DNA. TRBV21-1 is flagged as a pseudogene. The CDR3 runs 13 residues. Here the CDR3 reads CASSPDRGGEQYF. CDR3 bases: TGTGCCAGCAGTCCCGACAGGGGCGGCGAGCAGTACTTC.

The genes are TRBV27 and TRBJ2-7; D possibly corresponds to TRBD2 (6 bases). Germline CDR1 MNHEY, CDR2 SMNVEV (reference sequence). V shed 4 bases and J shed 5 bases, with 12 bases lying between them. The CDR3 length is 13 residues. The CDR3 spells CASSWGDSNEQYF. DNA of the CDR3: TGTGCCAGCAGTTGGGGGGATTCCAACGAGCAGTACTTC.

The chain links TRBV20-1 to TRBJ2-7; D ambiguous. Trimming left V 4 bases short and J 5 bases short, with 9 bases between. Germline CDR1 DFQATT, CDR2 SNEGSKA (reference sequence). The CDR3 length is 11 residues. CDR3 protein: CSATRLDEQYF. For the CDR3, the DNA is TGCAGTGCTACCAGACTTGACGAGCAGTACTTC.

The rearrangement links TRBV15 to TRBJ1-3, with a possible D match to TRBD1 (6 bases). Germline V CDR1 and CDR2: LNHNV, YYDKDF (reference sequence). This CDR3 region has 17 residues. Trimming removed 0 bases at V and 3 bases at J, with 15 bases between. The CDR3 nucleotides read TGTGCCACCAGCAGAGATAGGCGGGCAGGGGATGGAAACACCATATATTTT. The encoded protein is CATSRDRRAGDGNTIYF.

The DNA for the CDR3 is TGCGCCAGCAGCTTGGAAATTCGGGGCTCTGGGGCCAACGTCCTGACTTTC. It translates to CASSLEIRGSGANVLTF. The chain joins TRBV5-1 to TRBJ2-6, with D maybe TRBD2 (5 bases). From germline, CDR1 is SGHRS and CDR2 YFSETQ. This CDR3 has 17 residues. Trimming stripped 0 bases from V and 0 bases from J, with 10 bases between.

The chain couples TRBV6-5 to TRBJ2-3, with D hard to call. The CDR3 runs 16 residues. Trimming stripped 0 bases from V and 0 bases from J, with 10 bases between. Germline values: CDR1 MNHEY, CDR2 SVGAGI. CDR3 protein: CASSYSHFSSTDTQYF. The CDR3 nucleotides are TGTGCCAGCAGTTACTCTCACTTCTCTAGCACAGATACGCAGTATTTT.

As DNA, the CDR3 is TGCGCCAGCAGCCTGGACAGGGTCGGAGACGGCTACACCTTC. Its translation: CASSLDRVGDGYTF. The chain recombines TRBV5-1 with TRBJ1-2, with TRBD1 matching 8 bases. CDR3 size: 14 residues. V lost 4 bases, J lost 8 bases, and 10 bases stayed unmatched. The germline CDR1 and CDR2 sequences are SGHRS and YFSETQ.

The chain combines TRBV9 with TRBJ2-2; 8 positions match TRBD1. Trimming at V came to 0 bases and at J to 4 bases, leaving 2 bases not matched to a gene. CDR1 is SGDLS and CDR2 is YYNGEE in the germline V gene. The CDR3 is 15 amino acids. This chain's CDR3 is CASSVARGLTGELFF. Written as DNA, the CDR3 is TGTGCCAGCAGCGTAGCCAGGGGGCTCACCGGGGAGCTGTTTTTT. The full variable domain, its missing parts supplied by reference TRBV9 and TRBJ2-2, is DSGVTQTPKHLITATGQRVTLRCSPRSGDLSVYWYQQSLDQGLQFLIQYYNGEERAKGNILERFSAQQFPDLHSELNLSSLELGDSALYFCASSVARGLTGELFFGEGSRLTVL.

V and J are TRBV7-2 and TRBJ2-2; D is undetermined. Trimming took off 5 bases at V and 6 bases at J, with 10 bases between the two ends. Germline V lookup: CDR1 SGHTA, CDR2 FQGNSA. CDR3 length equals 13 residues. DNA for the CDR3: TGTGCCAGCAGCCCTAGAACAGCCGGGGAGCTGTTTTTT. Translating it yields CASSPRTAGELFF.

This clone was detected only once. J is TRBJ2-1 and V is TRBV9, with 11 bases that match TRBD2. Trimming at V came to 2 bases and at J to 1 base, leaving 2 bases not matched to a gene. The germline CDR1 and CDR2 sequences are SGDLS and YYNGEE. This CDR3 has 16 residues. The CDR3 is CASSVGTSGSYNEQFF. In DNA, the CDR3 is TGTGCCAGCAGCGTCGGGACTAGCGGTTCCTACAATGAGCAGTTCTTC. Full variable domain (outside the CDR3, taken from reference TRBV9 and TRBJ2-1): DSGVTQTPKHLITATGQRVTLRCSPRSGDLSVYWYQQSLDQGLQFLIQYYNGEERAKGNILERFSAQQFPDLHSELNLSSLELGDSALYFCASSVGTSGSYNEQFFGPGTRLTVL.

The chain combines TRBV6-5 with TRBJ1-5; D unresolved. The V end was cut by 5 bases, the J end by 0 bases, with 2 bases between. Germline V lookup: CDR1 MNHEY, CDR2 SVGAGI. The CDR3 runs to 12 residues. CDR3 in DNA: TGTGCCAGCAGTACTAGCAATCAGCCCCAGCATTTT. This sequence encodes CASSTSNQPQHF.

The rearrangement links TRBV10-1 to TRBJ2-5; TRBD2 matches 7 bases. The trim removed 2 bases at V and 4 bases at J, leaving 7 bases unmatched. The CDR3 has 15 residues. Germline V gene lookup returns CDR1 WNHNN and CDR2 SYGVQD (reference sequence). The CDR3 is CASSERTRMVETQYF. The CDR3 nucleotides read TGCGCCAGCAGTGAGCGGACTAGGATGGTAGAGACCCAGTACTTC.

The rearrangement uses TRBV7-6 and TRBJ2-2; the match to TRBD1 covers 7 bases. Losses at the gene ends were 7 bases for V and 3 bases for J; bases not matched to a gene: 8. The length of the CDR3 is 15 residues. Germline CDR1 and CDR2: SGHVS and FNYEAQ. CDR3: CASTQTGWHTGELFF. The CDR3 DNA follows: TGTGCCAGCACCCAGACAGGGTGGCACACCGGGGAGCTGTTTTTT.

The chain has TRBV10-3 and TRBJ2-7; D may be TRBD2 (5 bases). Germline CDR1 ENHRY, CDR2 SYGVKD. The CDR3 is made up of 12 amino acids. V was clipped by 7 bases and J by 6 bases, with 13 bases between them. The CDR3 loop reads CAIKDSSGEQYF. The DNA of the CDR3 is TGTGCCATCAAGGATAGCAGCGGCGAGCAGTACTTC.

The chain couples TRBV4-1 to TRBJ2-1; 9 bases fit TRBD2. The V and J ends lost 3 bases and 7 bases, in that order; junction bases with no gene match: 7. Germline V gives CDR1 MGHRA, CDR2 YSYEKL. This CDR3 spans 15 amino acids. CDR3 sequence: CASSQKGTSWNEQFF. CDR3 nucleotide sequence: TGCGCCAGCAGCCAGAAGGGGACTAGCTGGAATGAGCAGTTCTTC.

J is TRBJ1-2 and V is TRBV6-5; no definite D call. Germline V gene sequence: CDR1 MNHEY, CDR2 SVGAGI. Trimming stripped 5 bases from V and 2 bases from J, with 3 bases between. The length of the CDR3 is 11 residues. This CDR3 reads CASSGNYGYTF. CDR3 nucleotides: TGTGCCAGCAGTGGGAACTATGGCTACACCTTC.

The CDR3 region has the DNA TGTGCCACCTCACAACTCGGGGCCAACGTCCTGACTTTC. Translated: CATSQLGANVLTF. The V and J genes are TRBV19 and TRBJ2-6, with D hard to call. The CDR3 consists of 13 residues. The germline V gene has CDR1 LNHDA and CDR2 SQIVND (reference sequence). Trimming stripped 10 bases from V and 4 bases from J, with 11 bases between.

The genes are TRBV5-1 and TRBJ2-3, with D tentatively TRBD1 (6 bases). V lost 0 bases and J 2 bases, leaving 7 bases between the germline ends. The CDR3 has 14 residues. CDR1 and CDR2 (germline): SGHRS, YFSETQ. CDR3 nucleotide sequence: TGCGCCAGCAGCTTGGACAGGGACACAGATACGCAGTATTTT. Residues: CASSLDRDTDTQYF.

The chain has TRBV7-2 and TRBJ2-1, with TRBD2 identical over 8 bases. Per the germline V gene, CDR1 is SGHTA and CDR2 is FQGNSA. V lost 5 bases to trimming and J lost 0 bases; unmatched junction nucleotides: 6. The CDR3 has 16 amino acids. The CDR3 reads CASSPTSGSSYNEQFF. CDR3 nucleotides: TGTGCCAGCAGCCCAACGAGCGGGAGCTCCTACAATGAGCAGTTCTTC.

As to this clone: This sample includes further DNA sequences coding for the same CDR3. The V and J genes are TRBV2 and TRBJ2-1, with D unresolved. The germline V and J ends were trimmed by 5 bases and 0 bases, with 5 bases remaining between them. The CDR3 loop spans 13 amino acids. CDR1 and CDR2 (germline): SNHLY, FYNNEI. The DNA of the CDR3 is TGTGCCAGCAGTCCCAGCTCCTACAATGAGCAGTTCTTC. It specifies CASSPSSYNEQFF.

This chain joins TRBV10-1 and TRBJ1-6; the D gene is possibly TRBD1 (5 bases). V was trimmed by 4 bases and J by 10 bases, leaving 11 bases between them. The CDR3 sequence is 13 residues long. The germline CDR1 and CDR2 sequences are WNHNN and SYGVQD (reference sequence). This CDR3 reads CASSVQGGSPLHF. In DNA form, the CDR3 reads TGCGCCAGCAGTGTTCAGGGAGGCTCACCCCTCCACTTT.